One sample yielded the 30 T cell receptor beta chains listed below, sequenced in a study of PD-1 blockade in classical Hodgkin lymphoma. Sequencing used immunoSEQ multiplex PCR; TCRdb keeps in-frame clones, though not all of them. Found here are about 24,000 clones, approximately 80% of them singletons; the top ten hold approximately 8%. In every patient, relapse followed autologous stem cell transplantation, while exposure to brentuximab vedotin differed. The specimen comprised peripheral blood mononuclear cells (PBMCs), sampled before the second cycle of nivolumab. The receptors here all came from a human donor with classical Hodgkin lymphoma.

The chain uses TRBV7-9 and TRBJ1-1, with 7 bases lining up with TRBD1. This CDR3 has 16 residues. The ends lost 5 bases at V and 0 bases at J; junction bases unmatched: 9. Germline V gene lookup returns CDR1 SEHNR and CDR2 FQNEAQ (reference sequence). The CDR3 sequence: CASSPQTGQMNTEAFF. The DNA for the CDR3 is TGTGCCAGCAGCCCCCAAACGGGACAGATGAACACTGAAGCTTTCTTT.

The CDR3 region is CASILGTGLNYGYTF. CDR3 nucleotides: TGTGCCAGCATTTTAGGGACAGGGCTTAACTATGGCTACACCTTC. The chain joins TRBV2 to TRBJ1-2, with TRBD1 matching 9 bases. J was trimmed by 1 base and V by 7 bases; bases with no gene match: 7. Germline lookup yields CDR1 SNHLY and CDR2 FYNNEI. The CDR3 runs 15 residues.

This clone came up a few times. V and J are TRBV25-1 and TRBJ2-2; perhaps TRBD2 as D (6 bases). Germline V gene sequence: CDR1 MGHDK, CDR2 SYGVNS. V gave up 6 bases and J gave up 1 base, with 15 bases separating them. The CDR3 spans 16 residues. In DNA, the CDR3 is TGTGCCAGCAGCGACACCGGGACTTTGAACACCGGGGAGCTGTTTTTT. Translating gives CASSDTGTLNTGELFF.

The table lists this clone with a few counts. At the DNA level, this CDR3 is encoded by other sequences in the same sample as well. The J gene is TRBJ1-2, the V gene TRBV9; D remains unclear. Germline V gives CDR1 SGDLS, CDR2 YYNGEE. The CDR3 runs 13 residues. Trimming took 0 bases from V and 3 from J, leaving 6 bases between them. CDR3 DNA sequence: TGTGCCAGCAGCGTAGGCGGTGACTATGGCTACACCTTC. It codes for CASSVGGDYGYTF.

Concerning this clone itself: Other DNA sequences in the sample encode the same CDR3. The rearrangement joins TRBV4-3 to TRBJ1-2, with a weak D call TRBD1 (6 bases). CDR1 is LGHNA and CDR2 is YSLEER in the germline V gene. V shed 1 base and J shed 4 bases, with 19 bases lying between them. The CDR3 spans 17 residues. The CDR3, as DNA: TGCGCCAGCAGCCAAGGTTCTCCGACAGGTGGTTTCTATGGCTACACCTTC. It translates to CASSQGSPTGGFYGYTF.

The V call is TRBV25-1, the J call TRBJ2-1; D is unclear. V lost 1 base and J lost 9, with 7 bases in between. CDR1 is MGHDK, CDR2 SYGVNS, per germline. The length of the CDR3 is 12 residues. CDR3 protein: CASSELYGEQFF. The CDR3 DNA reads as TGTGCCAGCAGTGAATTATATGGTGAGCAGTTCTTC.

The V gene is TRBV28, the J gene TRBJ2-7, with 8 bases fitting TRBD1. The CDR3 totals 13 residues. The germline V gene encodes CDR1 MDHEN and CDR2 SYDVKM. V lost 6 bases and J lost 1; bases outside the gene matches: 2. The CDR3: CASRGQGSYEQYF. CDR3 sequence (DNA): TGTGCCAGCAGAGGACAGGGTTCCTACGAGCAGTACTTC.

This clone was seen a single time. This chain joins TRBV4-2 and TRBJ1-1; D perhaps matches TRBD1 (6 bases). The CDR3 length is 14 residues. Trimming shortened V by 3 bases and J by 0 bases, and 8 bases separated the two germline ends. Germline CDR1 reads LGHNA; CDR2 reads YNFKEQ. The CDR3 DNA sequence: TGTGCCAGCAGCCAGGGGGCCCTGAACACTGAAGCTTTCTTT. Its protein product is CASSQGALNTEAFF.

CDR3 DNA sequence: TGCGCCAGCAGCTTGGCGGCGGCTACGGGAGAGACCCAGTACTTC. This gives the protein CASSLAAATGETQYF. This rearrangement joins TRBV5-1 to TRBJ2-5, with unresolved D. Trimming pared 0 bases from V and 4 bases from J, leaving 13 bases between. Per germline, CDR1 SGHRS and CDR2 YFSETQ. The CDR3 sequence is 15 residues long.

The V gene is TRBV7-9, the J gene TRBJ2-3; either TRBD1 or TRBD2 may supply D (6 bases each). The germline gives CDR1 SEHNR, CDR2 FQNEAQ (reference sequence). The CDR3 is 15 amino acids. V lost 5 bases, J lost 1 base, and 13 bases lay in between. CDR3 nucleotides: TGTGCCAGCAGCAAGGGGGTAGCGGGCACAGATACGCAGTATTTT. Translation gives CASSKGVAGTDTQYF.

A single count supports this clone. V and J are TRBV11-2 and TRBJ1-2; D might be TRBD1 (6 bases). This CDR3 contains 15 residues. Germline V gene sequence: CDR1 SGHAT, CDR2 FQNNGV. Deletions cut 1 base from V and 4 bases from J, with 13 bases between. The CDR3 DNA is TGTGCCAGCAGCTTAGCACCAGGGGAAGGCTATGGCTACACCTTC. This codes for CASSLAPGEGYGYTF. Looking up the rest from reference TRBV11-2 and TRBJ1-2 gives the full variable domain: EAGVAQSPRYKIIEKRQSVAFWCNPISGHATLYWYQQILGQGPKLLIQFQNNGVVDDSQLPKDRFSAERLKGVDSTLKIQPAKLEDSAVYLCASSLAPGEGYGYTFGSGTRLTVV.

The J gene is TRBJ2-7, the V gene TRBV7-6, with a tentative D call TRBD1 (6 bases). Trimming took off 0 bases at V and 1 base at J, with 10 bases between the two ends. This CDR3 has 15 residues. CDR1 and CDR2 from the germline V gene are SGHVS and FNYEAQ. The CDR3 loop reads CASSLAAGASYEQYF. The CDR3 region has the DNA TGTGCCAGCAGCTTAGCGGCAGGGGCATCCTACGAGCAGTACTTC.

This clone was detected only a few times. The chain uses TRBV28 and TRBJ2-7; D call uncertain. The germline CDR1 and CDR2 sequences are MDHEN and SYDVKM. V lost 3 bases, J lost 7 bases, and 7 bases lay in between. This CDR3 contains 11 residues. The CDR3 loop reads CASSLSKEQYF. The CDR3 bases are TGTGCCAGCAGTTTGAGCAAGGAGCAGTACTTC.

Comments on this clone: Other DNA sequences within the sample encode an identical CDR3. The rearrangement links TRBV5-6 to TRBJ2-7; 7 bases align to TRBD2. Germline CDR1 is SGHDT and CDR2 is YYEEEE. This CDR3 spans 14 amino acids. The V segment lost 5 bases and the J segment 2 bases; nucleotides outside the gene matches: 7. As DNA, the CDR3 is TGTGCCAGCAGTATTTCCGGGAGGACCTACGAGCAGTACTTC. Amino acid sequence: CASSISGRTYEQYF.

V is TRBV9 and J is TRBJ2-1; D might be TRBD2 (6 bases). Per the germline V gene, CDR1 is SGDLS and CDR2 is YYNGEE. The V gene lost 3 bases and the J gene lost 10 bases, with 8 bases spanning the gap. The CDR3 extends over 11 amino acids. Here the CDR3 DNA reads TGTGCCAGCAGCGCACGGGGGGAGCAGTTCTTC. It encodes CASSARGEQFF. The full variable domain, rest sourced from reference TRBV9 and TRBJ2-1, is DSGVTQTPKHLITATGQRVTLRCSPRSGDLSVYWYQQSLDQGLQFLIQYYNGEERAKGNILERFSAQQFPDLHSELNLSSLELGDSALYFCASSARGEQFFGPGTRLTVL.

The chain links TRBV10-3 to TRBJ1-5; no clear D. The CDR3 is 13 amino acids. Trimming left V 0 bases short and J 7 bases short, with 7 bases between. Germline V gives CDR1 ENHRY, CDR2 SYGVKD. The CDR3 bases are TGTGCCATCAGTGAGTCGGGTAAGCAGCCCCAGCATTTT. As protein: CAISESGKQPQHF.

CDR3 amino acids: CASSLISGQTQYF. CDR3 nucleotides: TGCGCCAGCAGCTTGATCAGTGGGCAGACCCAGTACTTC. V is TRBV5-1 and J is TRBJ2-5, with D hard to call. Trimming removed 1 base from V and 6 bases from J, with 10 bases in between. Germline V gene sequence: CDR1 SGHRS, CDR2 YFSETQ. This CDR3 spans 13 amino acids.

V gene TRBV7-9 combines with J gene TRBJ1-2; 10 bases align to TRBD1. Germline lookup yields CDR1 SEHNR and CDR2 FQNEAQ (reference sequence). The CDR3 is made up of 14 amino acids. J gave up 2 bases and V 6 bases, and 3 bases lay outside the gene matches. CDR3 DNA: TGTGCCAGCAGTTCGGGACAGGGGAACTATGGCTACACCTTC. It is translated as CASSSGQGNYGYTF. The entire variable domain, with the rest obtained from reference TRBV7-9 and TRBJ1-2, is as follows: DTGVSQNPRHKITKRGQNVTFRCDPISEHNRLYWYRQTLGQGPEFLTYFQNEAQLEKSRLLSDRFSAERPKGSFSTLEIQRTEQGDSAMYLCASSSGQGNYGYTFGSGTRLTVV.

The gene calls are TRBV7-9 and TRBJ1-2; D is unresolved. Germline V gene lookup returns CDR1 SEHNR and CDR2 FQNEAQ (reference sequence). This CDR3 has 15 amino acids. The germline V and J ends were trimmed by 1 base and 1 base, with 10 bases remaining between them. The CDR3 reads CASSLDPGFNYGYTF. In nucleotides, the CDR3 is TGTGCCAGCAGCTTAGATCCGGGCTTTAACTATGGCTACACCTTC. The full variable domain, completed using reference TRBV7-9 and TRBJ1-2, is DTGVSQNPRHKITKRGQNVTFRCDPISEHNRLYWYRQTLGQGPEFLTYFQNEAQLEKSRLLSDRFSAERPKGSFSTLEIQRTEQGDSAMYLCASSLDPGFNYGYTFGSGTRLTVV.

The V call is TRBV9, the J call TRBJ2-1; D possibly corresponds to TRBD2 (6 bases). Germline loops: CDR1 SGDLS, CDR2 YYNGEE. Trimming took 0 bases from V and 8 from J, leaving 18 bases between them. The CDR3 totals 16 residues. In DNA, the CDR3 is TGTGCCAGCAGCGTAGCTGGGGTCGGACGGGAGTATGAGCAGTTCTTC. It translates to CASSVAGVGREYEQFF.

This clone showed up just a few times. V usage is TRBV2 and J usage is TRBJ2-6; unclear D gene. V gave up 4 bases and J gave up 2 bases, with 15 bases separating them. The germline CDR1 and CDR2 sequences are SNHLY and FYNNEI. This CDR3 is built from 17 residues. In DNA form, the CDR3 reads TGTGCCAGCAGTGTTTCCTTAGGCTCCCCTGGGGCCAACGTCCTGACTTTC. Translation gives CASSVSLGSPGANVLTF.

This clone was counted a single time. The rearrangement links TRBV7-6 to TRBJ2-3; 10 bases line up with TRBD2. CDR1 and CDR2 (germline): SGHVS, FNYEAQ. This CDR3 is 16 amino acids long. Trimming cost V 5 bases and J 0 bases; bases outside gene matches: 5. The CDR3 protein is CASSPVAGGSTDTQYF. CDR3 sequence (DNA): TGTGCCAGCAGCCCAGTAGCGGGAGGCAGCACAGATACGCAGTATTTT.

The V gene is TRBV5-6, the J gene TRBJ2-5; TRBD2 matches 8 bases. Germline loops: CDR1 SGHDT, CDR2 YYEEEE. The V and J ends lost 0 bases and 5 bases, in that order; junction bases with no gene match: 12. The CDR3 extends over 17 amino acids. CDR3 sequence reads: CASSLEGLGRARETQYF. As DNA, the CDR3 is TGTGCCAGCAGCTTGGAGGGACTAGGAAGGGCTAGGGAGACCCAGTACTTC.

The rearrangement joins TRBV18 to TRBJ2-1; 9 bases fit TRBD2. The trim removed 0 bases at V and 3 bases at J, leaving 3 bases unmatched. The germline V gene encodes CDR1 KGHSH and CDR2 LQKENI. The CDR3 contains 16 residues. As DNA, the CDR3 is TGTGCCAGCTCACCACCGGGCGGGAGGGTCTACAATGAGCAGTTCTTC. Amino acid sequence: CASSPPGGRVYNEQFF.

This chain uses TRBV5-1 with TRBJ2-5; D is possibly TRBD2 (5 bases). Deletions cut 7 bases from V and 5 bases from J, with 15 bases between. CDR3 size: 13 residues. Germline V CDR1 and CDR2: SGHRS, YFSETQ. CDR3 nucleotides: TGCGCCAGCCAGAGGGTGGGATCGGAGACCCAGTACTTC. Translated: CASQRVGSETQYF.

The chain has TRBV4-3 and TRBJ2-1; possibly TRBD1 or TRBD2 for D (5 bases each). Trimming pared 2 bases from V and 5 bases from J, leaving 16 bases between. The CDR3 runs to 16 residues. The V gene's germline CDR1 is LGHNA and CDR2 YSLEER. The CDR3, as DNA: TGCGCCAGCAGCCAACTCAGCGGACACGGGGACAATGAGCAGTTCTTC. This translates into CASSQLSGHGDNEQFF.

The CDR3 spells CASSLRRELFF. The CDR3 DNA sequence: TGTGCCAGCAGTCTCCGGAGGGAGCTGTTTTTT. V gene TRBV28 combines with J gene TRBJ2-2; D not certain. Trimming cost V 5 bases and J 9 bases, with 7 bases left between them. The germline V gene has CDR1 MDHEN and CDR2 SYDVKM. This CDR3 has 11 residues.

The chain has TRBV28 and TRBJ2-7; 15 bases agree with TRBD2. The CDR3 is 17 amino acids. CDR1 MDHEN and CDR2 SYDVKM come from the germline V gene. The ends lost 5 bases at V and 4 bases at J; junction bases unmatched: 9. CDR3 protein: CASSPTFGLAGGYEQYF. The CDR3 DNA reads as TGTGCCAGCAGTCCCACCTTCGGACTAGCGGGAGGGTACGAGCAGTACTTC.

The genes are TRBV27 and TRBJ1-2; a possible D gene is TRBD1 (5 bases). Germline lookup yields CDR1 MNHEY and CDR2 SMNVEV (reference sequence). Trimming took 2 bases from V and 8 from J, leaving 12 bases between them. This CDR3 has 13 residues. As DNA, the CDR3 is TGTGCCAGCAGTTTAGGGGCCGGAGGAGGCTACACCTTC. Amino acid sequence: CASSLGAGGGYTF.

This clone was detected once. The chain employs TRBV7-2 and TRBJ2-7; D may be TRBD2 (6 bases). With 5 bases removed from V and 6 bases from J, the gap between germline ends came to 14 bases. The CDR3 runs 13 residues. Germline V gives CDR1 SGHTA, CDR2 FQGNSA. DNA for the CDR3: TGTGCCAGCAGCCAACCTTACGGGGGCGAGCAGTACTTC. Translation gives CASSQPYGGEQYF.